In its sample, the clone carrying this T cell receptor beta chain was seen a few times. Its antigen remains unknown. Each gene name is a mouse one. From the germline J gene comes the end of the CDR3, since the read stops 4 residues before it. This entry is derived from a study of CD8+ T cells in alopecia areata. Germline loops: CDR1 NNHDY, CDR2 SYVADS. CDR3 length: 14 amino acids. The study's findings and limits: Scalp samples also yield sequences of resident alphabeta T cells from normal skin. For lesional scalp, especially alopecia totalis/universalis, clonality was higher than in normal scalp.

In each case, RNA was isolated and then reverse transcribed into cDNA as the sequencing template. Profiled with immunoSEQ multiplex PCR; TCRdb holds only in-frame clones, not every one. Listed for the sample are 90,000 to 130,000 clones, none seen a single time. The sample was lesional skin. This receptor was taken from a C3H/HeJ mouse with alopecia areata. For this mouse line, the MHC haplotype is H2-k. V and J are TRBV13-3 and TRBJ2-7, with TRBD2 identical over 10 bases. The CDR3 bases that were read are TGTGCCAGCAGTGCGGACTGGGGGAACAAT. It specifies CASSADWGNN. The CDR3 in its entirety is CASSADWGNNEQYF.